The 23 T cell receptor beta chains given below trace back to one sample, sequenced in a study of blood T cells in healthy people across ages. Sample-barcoded 5' priming and a J-beta primer mix drove a second PCR of about 6 to 12 cycles. TCRdb fed the 5' RACE reads into MiXCR, producing one record per CDR3 protein. This table has fewer than 2,000,000 distinct CDR3 sequences, around 42% appearing once. Specimen: blood. All receptors come from a human donor in good health.

This clonotype appeared a few times. The V and J genes are TRBV10-3 and TRBJ1-2; D remains unclear. The CDR3 runs to 14 residues. In germline, CDR1 is ENHRY, CDR2 SYGVKD. V lost 2 bases and J lost 4, with 11 bases in between. CDR3: CAISEPRGGYGYTF. CDR3 nucleotide sequence: TGTGCCATCAGTGAGCCCCGGGGAGGCTATGGCTACACCTTC.

CDR3 residues: CASSLGVAGGTQGNEQFF. Here the CDR3 DNA reads TGTGCCAGCAGCTTAGGGGTAGCGGGGGGAACTCAGGGAAATGAGCAGTTCTTC. The gene calls are TRBV11-3 and TRBJ2-1; TRBD2 agrees at 10 bases. This CDR3 has 18 amino acids. V gave up 1 base and J gave up 7 bases; unmatched junction bases: 13. Germline-derived CDR1 and CDR2 are SGHNT and YENEEA.

This clonotype occurred a few times. The chain recombines TRBV6-6 with TRBJ1-4, with D maybe TRBD1 (6 bases). Germline V gives CDR1 MNHNY, CDR2 SVGAGI (reference sequence). V gave up 8 bases and J gave up 4 bases, with 20 bases separating them. The CDR3 sequence is 16 residues long. CDR3 coding DNA: TGTGCCAGCGGTCCACCTGGGACACTTGTTAATGAAAAACTGTTTTTT. It codes for CASGPPGTLVNEKLFF.

The chain links TRBV20-1 to TRBJ2-1, with D possibly TRBD1 on 6 matching bases. Germline values: CDR1 DFQATT, CDR2 SNEGSKA (reference sequence). V was trimmed by 5 bases and J by 5 bases, leaving 10 bases between them. This CDR3 region has 12 residues. The CDR3 DNA sequence: TGCAGTGCTGTTACAGGGAACAATGAGCAGTTCTTC. Translated, it gives CSAVTGNNEQFF.

This clonotype turned up a few times. The chain employs TRBV7-6 and TRBJ2-1; 10 bases agree with TRBD2. Germline CDR1 and CDR2: SGHVS and FNYEAQ. CDR3 length equals 14 residues. V lost 5 bases, J lost 6 bases, and 4 bases stayed unmatched. The chain's CDR3 is CASSHASGGNEQFF. The CDR3 DNA reads as TGTGCCAGCAGCCACGCTAGCGGGGGCAATGAGCAGTTCTTC. Full variable domain (rest looked up from reference TRBV7-6 and TRBJ2-1): GAGVSQSPRYKVTKRGQDVALRCDPISGHVSLYWYRQALGQGPEFLTYFNYEAQQDKSGLPNDRFSAERPEGSISTLTIQRTEQRDSAMYRCASSHASGGNEQFFGPGTRLTVL.

The J gene is TRBJ2-1, the V gene TRBV6-5; no firm D call. The V end was cut by 0 bases, the J end by 7 bases, with 13 bases between. The germline CDR1 and CDR2 sequences are MNHEY and SVGAGI. The CDR3 length is 15 residues. The CDR3 here is CASSYSPTLGNEQFF. For the CDR3, the DNA is TGTGCCAGCAGTTACTCCCCGACCCTGGGGAATGAGCAGTTCTTC.

The table lists this clonotype with a few counts. This chain uses TRBV10-3 with TRBJ1-5; TRBD1 matches 9 bases. This CDR3 has 14 residues. V lost 4 bases to trimming and J lost 3 bases; unmatched junction nucleotides: 1. CDR1 is ENHRY and CDR2 is SYGVKD in the germline V gene. The CDR3 region is CAISGDRDNQPQHF. The DNA of the CDR3 is TGTGCCATCAGTGGGGACAGGGACAATCAGCCCCAGCATTTT.

This clonotype has a handful of counts. V usage is TRBV12-3 or TRBV12-4 and J usage is TRBJ2-3; D is possibly TRBD1 or TRBD2 (5 bases each). Trimming took off 6 bases at V and 2 bases at J, with 12 bases between the two ends. This CDR3 region has 14 residues. Here the CDR3 DNA reads TGTGCCAGCAGGGCCGGGGCTGACACAGATACGCAGTATTTT. Protein: CASRAGADTDTQYF.

The chain joins TRBV4-3 to TRBJ1-5; no clear D gene. The CDR3 is 15 amino acids. Germline V gene sequence: CDR1 LGHNA, CDR2 YSLEER. With 4 bases removed from V and 2 bases from J, the gap between germline ends came to 12 bases. CDR3 nucleotides: TGCGCCAGCAGCCGTGAGTTCCAGGGCAATCAGCCCCAGCATTTT. Translation: CASSREFQGNQPQHF.

This clonotype was recorded at least ten times. This rearrangement joins TRBV29-1 to TRBJ2-5; a possible D gene is TRBD2 (6 bases). CDR3 length: 17 residues. Per germline, CDR1 SQVTM and CDR2 ANQGSEA. V was clipped by 4 bases and J by 4 bases, with 25 bases between them. The CDR3 DNA reads as TGCAGCGTTGGAGGCGTGGGGGAGGCAGGGTTTGGAGAGACCCAGTACTTC. Its translation is CSVGGVGEAGFGETQYF.

V gene TRBV7-2 combines with J gene TRBJ2-4; D is unresolved. The J call is uncertain, as TRBJ2-7 better fits the DNA end. The germline gives CDR1 SGHTA, CDR2 FQGNSA. The CDR3 sequence is 14 residues long. The CDR3 DNA is TGTGCCAGCAGCCAAGACATCGGTCCCTACGAGCAGTACTTC. Translating it yields CASSQDIGPYEQYF.

The chain uses TRBV20-1 and TRBJ2-7; no reliable D call. The better agreement between TRBJ2-5 and the DNA end casts doubt on the J call. Per the germline V gene, CDR1 is DFQATT and CDR2 is SNEGSKA (reference sequence). CDR3 size: 11 residues. CDR3 nucleotide sequence: TGCAGTGCTGCACTCGGGGAGACCCAGTACTTC. The encoded protein is CSAALGETQYF.

J is TRBJ2-7 and V is TRBV6-2 or TRBV6-3, with a tentative D call TRBD1 (5 bases). This CDR3 spans 14 amino acids. Trimming removed 7 bases from V and 3 bases from J, with 16 bases in between. CDR1 and CDR2 from the germline V gene are MNHEY and SVGEGT. The CDR3 DNA sequence: TGTGCCAGCACTGAACAGGCCTCACGCTACGAGCAGTACTTC. This codes for CASTEQASRYEQYF.

The rearrangement uses TRBV6-5 and TRBJ2-7; TRBD1 matches 8 bases. The J segment lost 5 bases and the V segment lost 7 bases, leaving 4 bases of the junction unmatched. The CDR3 spans 12 residues. The germline CDR1 and CDR2 sequences are MNHEY and SVGAGI. DNA for the CDR3: TGTGCCAGCATTGGACAGGGACACGAGCAGTACTTC. Translated: CASIGQGHEQYF.

The rearrangement joins TRBV4-1 to TRBJ2-1; 7 nucleotides match TRBD1. V was clipped by 1 base and J by 9 bases; unmatched bases: 9. The germline V gene has CDR1 MGHRA and CDR2 YSYEKL. The CDR3 extends over 15 amino acids. Here the CDR3 DNA reads TGCGCCAGCAGCCAAGGGGCCAGGGGGAGAGGTGAGCAGTTCTTC. Its protein product is CASSQGARGRGEQFF.

The rearrangement links TRBV4-3 to TRBJ2-7; unclear D gene. CDR1 is LGHNA, CDR2 YSLEER, per germline. V lost 0 bases and J 2 bases, leaving 11 bases between the germline ends. The CDR3 loop spans 15 amino acids. The CDR3 coding sequence is TGCGCCAGCAGCCAAGAGGCGGTAGCAGCCTACGAGCAGTACTTC. Its protein is CASSQEAVAAYEQYF.

V is TRBV5-1 and J is TRBJ2-2, with 9 bases matching TRBD1. CDR1 is SGHRS and CDR2 is YFSETQ in the germline V gene. The length of the CDR3 is 15 residues. The ends lost 1 base at V and 7 bases at J; junction bases unmatched: 5. As DNA, the CDR3 is TGCGCCAGCAGCTTGTTTACAGGGGGCATCGGGGAGCTGTTTTTT. This codes for CASSLFTGGIGELFF.

The chain joins TRBV5-1 to TRBJ1-1, with D possibly being TRBD1 (5 bases). This CDR3 has 16 residues. From germline, CDR1 is SGHRS and CDR2 YFSETQ. Trimming took off 4 bases at V and 1 base at J, with 17 bases between the two ends. CDR3 loop: CASSQEEVGRNTEAFF. The CDR3 bases are TGCGCCAGCAGCCAAGAAGAGGTGGGGCGGAACACTGAAGCTTTCTTT.

This clonotype turned up a few times. The CDR3 reads CASSGWAGSGYTF. In DNA form, the CDR3 reads TGTGCCAGCAGCGGATGGGCAGGTAGTGGCTACACCTTC. V is TRBV7-9 and J is TRBJ1-2; D is undetermined. The germline gives CDR1 SEHNR, CDR2 FQNEAQ (reference sequence). This CDR3 is 13 amino acids long. The V and J ends lost 5 bases and 7 bases respectively, with 14 bases between them.

This clonotype has only a few counts. The chain combines TRBV12-3 or TRBV12-4 with TRBJ1-1; D is perhaps TRBD1 (5 bases). V shed 9 bases and J shed 4 bases, with 12 bases lying between them. This CDR3 spans 12 amino acids. The CDR3 reads CASGTRCTEAFF. The DNA of the CDR3 is TGTGCCAGTGGGACCAGGTGCACTGAAGCTTTCTTT.

V gene TRBV29-1 combines with J gene TRBJ2-5; 9 bases are a match to TRBD2. Germline V CDR1 and CDR2: SQVTM, ANQGSEA. CDR3 length: 15 residues. Trimming cost V 7 bases and J 5 bases; bases outside gene matches: 14. For the CDR3, the DNA is TGCAGCGGTTCCGCTAGCGGGGTGGGGCAGGAGACCCAGTACTTC. Translation: CSGSASGVGQETQYF.

V usage is TRBV11-2 and J usage is TRBJ2-3; 14 bases match TRBD2. The length of the CDR3 is 20 residues. Germline assignment: CDR1 SGHAT and CDR2 FQNNGV. The ends lost 1 base at V and 2 bases at J; junction bases unmatched: 11. The CDR3: CASSLAPGLAGDHSTDTQYF. The DNA of the CDR3 is TGTGCCAGCAGCTTAGCTCCGGGACTAGCGGGGGACCACTCCACAGATACGCAGTATTTT.

In regard to this clonotype: A much larger clone lies one base from this, so it may be a read error. The gene calls are TRBV5-1 and TRBJ2-1, with unresolved D. Germline lookup yields CDR1 SGHRS and CDR2 YFSETQ. The CDR3 is made up of 12 amino acids. V lost 0 bases and J 10 bases, leaving 8 bases between the germline ends. CDR3: CASSLGRVEQFF. The CDR3 nucleotides read TGCGCCAGCAGCTTGGGACGAGTCGAGCAGTTCTTC.